The present T cell receptor beta chain was sequenced within a study of Graves' ophthalmopathy and Graves' hyperthyroidism. Only one count was recorded for this clonotype. The ends lost 7 bases at V and 2 bases at J; junction bases unmatched: 14. Germline CDR1 LGHNT, CDR2 FRNRAP. The CDR3 contains 18 residues. Amplified TCR beta CDR3 regions were obtained using RNA transcripts as template. RT-PCR in the first round used HTBI primers; a second-round multiplex PCR followed. MiXCR was run by TCRdb on the multiplex PCR reads, yielding one entry per CDR3 protein. The sample records 300,000 to 400,000 distinct CDR3 sequences, 15% to 20% being singletons. Ophthalmopathy cases showed moderate-to-severe activity, scoring CAS ≥3 and NOSPECS ≥4, with duration under 3 months. PBMCs were obtained from roughly 9.5 ml of fresh peripheral blood.

V and J are TRBV12-5 and TRBJ1-5; 10 bases map to TRBD1. The source material was peripheral blood. The clonotype was recovered from an adult man with Graves' ophthalmopathy. The CDR3 DNA reads as TGTGCTAGTGATGATGGGCCCGGGACAGGGGTAGGCAATCAGCCCCAGCATTTT. As protein: CASDDGPGTGVGNQPQHF.